The 32 T cell receptor beta chains listed next were all sequenced from one sample in a study of T cells in Graves' hyperthyroidism and ophthalmopathy. Amplification targeted TCR beta CDR3 regions from RNA transcripts. The TCR CDR3 first-round RT-PCR relied on the HTBI primer set. MiXCR, run by TCRdb on the multiplex PCR reads, gives a single entry per CDR3 protein. Of roughly 420,000 distinct CDR3 sequences in the sample, about a sixth are singletons; the top ten hold roughly 7.7%. The sample taken for sequencing was blood. The receptors come from a woman between 18 and 29 years old with Graves' hyperthyroidism.

This clonotype was recorded once. At one end, the junction sequence differs from germline, possibly due to a read error. This rearrangement joins TRBV2 to TRBJ2-2; 7 bases agree with TRBD1. The CDR3 runs to 16 residues. The V gene's germline CDR1 is SNHLY and CDR2 FYNNEI. The CDR3 loop reads CAISEKGGVGTGELFF. The CDR3 DNA reads as TGTGCCATCAGTGAAAAAGGGGGCGTCGGCACCGGGGAGCTGTTTTTT.

The table lists this clonotype with a few counts. The genes are TRBV6-1 and TRBJ2-5; D is undetermined. Germline V CDR1 and CDR2: MNHNS, SASEGT. The CDR3 totals 12 residues. Trimming removed 8 bases from V and 6 bases from J, with 13 bases in between. CDR3 DNA sequence: TGTGCCAGCTACAGTCCCAAGAAGACCCAGTACTTC. Its translation is CASYSPKKTQYF.

The chain employs TRBV19 and TRBJ2-2; 8 nucleotides line up with TRBD2. CDR3 size: 14 residues. Looked up from germline, CDR1 is LNHDA and CDR2 is SQIVND (reference sequence). The ends lost 9 bases at V and 4 bases at J; junction bases unmatched: 7. CDR3 amino acids: CASKRELGTGELFF. Written as DNA, the CDR3 is TGTGCCAGCAAGCGGGAGTTAGGCACCGGGGAGCTGTTTTTT.

The sample holds many counts of this clonotype. This chain uses TRBV20-1 with TRBJ2-1, with D uncertain. Per the germline V gene, CDR1 is DFQATT and CDR2 is SNEGSKA (reference sequence). The CDR3 spans 14 residues. Between the trimmed V and J ends, which lost 3 bases and 3 bases, there was a span of 12 bases. The CDR3 sequence: CSASSPHDYNEQFF. The CDR3 DNA reads TGCAGTGCTAGTAGTCCCCACGACTACAATGAGCAGTTCTTC.

This clonotype was picked up many times. The chain carries TRBV7-9 and TRBJ2-5; D perhaps matches TRBD2 (6 bases). The V gene's germline CDR1 is SEHNR and CDR2 FQNEAQ (reference sequence). The CDR3 has 15 amino acids. The V and J ends lost 1 base and 3 bases respectively, with 12 bases between them. The CDR3 loop reads CASSLGSGEEETQYF. For the CDR3, the DNA is TGTGCCAGCAGCTTAGGGTCTGGGGAGGAAGAGACCCAGTACTTC. Filled out from reference TRBV7-9 and TRBJ2-5, the complete variable domain reads DTGVSQNPRHKITKRGQNVTFRCDPISEHNRLYWYRQTLGQGPEFLTYFQNEAQLEKSRLLSDRFSAERPKGSFSTLEIQRTEQGDSAMYLCASSLGSGEEETQYFGPGTRLLVL.

This clonotype was picked up many times. The chain combines TRBV28 with TRBJ2-2; D is unclear. This CDR3 contains 13 residues. From germline, CDR1 is MDHEN and CDR2 SYDVKM. The V gene lost 6 bases and the J gene lost 8 bases, with 13 bases spanning the gap. The CDR3 spells CASRVQTVGELFF. In nucleotides, the CDR3 is TGTGCCAGCAGGGTCCAGACGGTAGGGGAGCTGTTTTTT.

This clonotype was recorded many times. This chain joins TRBV20-1 and TRBJ2-7, with 10 bases identical to TRBD2. Germline V gene lookup returns CDR1 DFQATT and CDR2 SNEGSKA (reference sequence). The junction had 11 bases not matched to a gene; V was cut back by 6 bases and J by 6 bases. This CDR3 spans 14 amino acids. CDR3 loop: CSAGPLAGAFEQYF. The CDR3 coding sequence is TGCAGTGCCGGCCCGCTAGCGGGGGCCTTCGAGCAGTACTTC.

The chain joins TRBV12-3 or TRBV12-4 to TRBJ1-5, with D uncertain. CDR3 length: 14 amino acids. Trimming removed 2 bases from V and 2 bases from J, with 7 bases in between. CDR3 DNA sequence: TGTGCCAGCAGTTTATGGCAGCGCAATCAGCCCCAGCATTTT. Its protein is CASSLWQRNQPQHF.

In its sample, this clonotype was seen many times. The V call is TRBV20-1, the J call TRBJ1-5; D ambiguous. V lost 6 bases and J lost 0, with 12 bases in between. This CDR3 is 14 amino acids long. CDR1 and CDR2 (germline): DFQATT, SNEGSKA (reference sequence). CDR3 in amino acids: CSATDGYSNQPQHF. CDR3 in DNA: TGCAGTGCGACTGACGGATATAGCAATCAGCCCCAGCATTTT.

This clonotype has at least ten counts. The chain is built from TRBV5-1 and TRBJ2-7, with D perhaps TRBD2 (6 bases). The length of the CDR3 is 15 residues. Trimming stripped 4 bases from V and 0 bases from J, with 14 bases between. From germline, CDR1 is SGHRS and CDR2 YFSETQ. The CDR3 spells CASSMDPRDSYEQYF. The CDR3 nucleotides are TGCGCCAGCAGCATGGACCCGCGGGACTCCTACGAGCAGTACTTC.

This clonotype showed up many times. The rearrangement joins TRBV19 to TRBJ2-5; the D gene could be TRBD1 or TRBD2 (5 bases each). Trimming took off 5 bases at V and 2 bases at J, with 15 bases between the two ends. This CDR3 is 15 amino acids long. Germline CDR1 LNHDA, CDR2 SQIVND (reference sequence). The CDR3 reads CASSGAGTGQETQYF. DNA for the CDR3: TGTGCCAGTAGTGGGGCCGGGACCGGTCAAGAGACCCAGTACTTC.

This clonotype was observed many times. The chain employs TRBV3-1 and TRBJ1-5; a weak D match, TRBD1 (6 bases). This CDR3 spans 15 amino acids. Germline CDR1 is LGHDT and CDR2 is YNNKEL (reference sequence). V lost 4 bases and J 4 bases, leaving 14 bases between the germline ends. The CDR3, as DNA: TGTGCCAGCAGCCCCACAGGGAAAAGAAATCAGCCCCAGCATTTT. It translates to CASSPTGKRNQPQHF.

This clonotype has only a few counts. The chain uses TRBV2 and TRBJ2-5; D is perhaps TRBD1 or TRBD2 (5 bases each). Germline V gene sequence: CDR1 SNHLY, CDR2 FYNNEI. The length of the CDR3 is 12 residues. V was cut by 8 bases and J by 6 bases, with 13 bases left in between. DNA for the CDR3: TGTGCCAGCGGGAGCGAGGGGCAGACCCAGTACTTC. It specifies CASGSEGQTQYF.

Many counts were recorded for this clonotype. The V gene is TRBV3-1, the J gene TRBJ2-7; D gene unclear. The CDR3 has 14 amino acids. The V end lost 1 base, the J end lost 0 bases, and 7 bases lay between the germline ends. Germline CDR1 reads LGHDT; CDR2 reads YNNKEL (reference sequence). DNA for the CDR3: TGTGCCAGCAGCCAAGCGGGCCTCTCCTACGAGCAGTACTTC. This encodes CASSQAGLSYEQYF.

In its sample, this clonotype was seen a few times. This rearrangement joins TRBV10-2 to TRBJ2-3; 8 bases line up with TRBD2. Germline CDR1 reads WSHSY; CDR2 reads SAAADI. CDR3 length: 14 amino acids. J lost 2 bases, V lost 9 bases, and 7 bases had no gene match. The CDR3 here is CARFSGKATDTQYF. As DNA, the CDR3 is TGCGCCAGATTTAGCGGGAAAGCCACAGATACGCAGTATTTT.

V and J are TRBV6-1 and TRBJ2-1; 10 bases are shared with TRBD2. The CDR3 has 14 residues. V shed 3 bases, J shed 7 bases, and the junction held 3 bases outside the gene matches. The V gene's germline CDR1 is MNHNS and CDR2 SASEGT. CDR3 DNA: TGTGCCAGCAGTGAGACTAGCGGGTGGAATGAGCAGTTCTTC. The encoded protein is CASSETSGWNEQFF.

This clonotype was counted at least ten times. V gene TRBV30 combines with J gene TRBJ2-5; D remains unclear. Trimming left V 4 bases short and J 4 bases short, with 7 bases between. The germline V gene has CDR1 GTSNPN and CDR2 SVGIG (reference sequence). The CDR3 length is 11 residues. In DNA, the CDR3 is TGTGCCTGGACCACAGCAGAGACCCAGTACTTC. Translating gives CAWTTAETQYF. Full variable domain (remainder filled in from reference TRBV30 and TRBJ2-5): SQTIHQWPATLVQPVGSPLSLECTVEGTSNPNLYWYRQAAGRGLQLLFYSVGIGQISSEVPQNLSASRPQDRQFILSSKKLLLSDSGFYLCAWTTAETQYFGPGTRLLVL.

This clonotype was detected ten times or more. The gene calls are TRBV4-1 and TRBJ1-2; TRBD1 matches at 9 bases. Germline V gives CDR1 MGHRA, CDR2 YSYEKL. The CDR3 is made up of 14 amino acids. The trim removed 2 bases at V and 8 bases at J, leaving 6 bases unmatched. This CDR3 reads CASSQPGTGKGYTF. CDR3 DNA: TGCGCCAGCAGCCAACCCGGGACAGGGAAAGGCTACACCTTC.

This clonotype has more than one count but fewer than ten. This chain joins TRBV4-1 and TRBJ2-1; the match to TRBD2 covers 9 bases. V lost 0 bases to trimming and J lost 2 bases; unmatched junction nucleotides: 5. Germline lookup yields CDR1 MGHRA and CDR2 YSYEKL. The CDR3 totals 17 residues. This chain's CDR3 is CASSQDSGGRAYNEQFF. CDR3 bases: TGCGCCAGCAGCCAAGATTCGGGCGGGAGGGCCTACAATGAGCAGTTCTTC.

This clonotype showed up many times. V gene TRBV11-2 combines with J gene TRBJ2-3, with a tentative D call TRBD2 (7 bases). The length of the CDR3 is 14 residues. Germline lookup yields CDR1 SGHAT and CDR2 FQNNGV. V was pared by 5 bases and J by 5 bases, with 14 bases between. CDR3 sequence: CASSAQGRGDTQYF. In DNA, the CDR3 is TGTGCCAGCAGCGCTCAGGGGAGGGGAGATACGCAGTATTTT.

This clonotype occurred many times. The chain uses TRBV28 and TRBJ2-7; 9 bases match TRBD2. CDR3 length equals 15 residues. Trimming removed 2 bases from V and 1 base from J; junction bases left unmatched: 3. The germline CDR1 and CDR2 sequences are MDHEN and SYDVKM. The CDR3 DNA reads as TGTGCCAGCAGTTTACAAAGCGGGGGGTCCTACGAGCAGTACTTC. Amino acid sequence: CASSLQSGGSYEQYF.

The chain has TRBV5-8 and TRBJ2-7; the match to TRBD1 covers 7 bases. The V gene end was trimmed by 4 bases and the J gene end by 3 bases; junction bases not matched to a gene: 4. This CDR3 region has 13 residues. Per the germline V gene, CDR1 is SGHTS and CDR2 is YDEGEE. The CDR3 loop reads CASSLQGRYEQYF. The CDR3 region has the DNA TGTGCCAGCAGCCTACAGGGGCGCTACGAGCAGTACTTC.

The chain links TRBV24-1 to TRBJ2-1, with a tentative D call TRBD2 (5 bases). Germline V gene lookup returns CDR1 KGHDR and CDR2 SFDVKD. V lost 5 bases and J 0 bases, leaving 10 bases between the germline ends. This CDR3 is built from 15 residues. The CDR3 nucleotides are TGTGCCACCAGTGCCGGAGGCTTCTCCTACAATGAGCAGTTCTTC. Translated: CATSAGGFSYNEQFF.

The chain joins TRBV5-6 to TRBJ1-6; 8 nucleotides agree with TRBD1. With V trimmed by 4 bases and J by 9 bases, 6 bases remained unmatched. Germline V gene sequence: CDR1 SGHDT, CDR2 YYEEEE. The CDR3 runs 14 residues. Here the CDR3 DNA reads TGTGCCAGCAGCCTGCCAGGGGGCGGTTCACCCCTCCACTTT. Its protein is CASSLPGGGSPLHF.

There are many counts of this clonotype. The chain carries TRBV6-1 and TRBJ1-3; D remains ambiguous. The germline CDR1 and CDR2 sequences are MNHNS and SASEGT. This CDR3 comprises 15 residues. Trimming left V 5 bases short and J 0 bases short, with 11 bases between. CDR3 protein: CASSLGVNSGNTIYF. The CDR3 region has the DNA TGTGCCAGCAGTCTCGGGGTTAACTCTGGAAACACCATATATTTT.

The chain combines TRBV29-1 with TRBJ1-1; D gene ambiguous. With 4 bases removed from V and 3 bases from J, the gap between germline ends came to 15 bases. In germline, CDR1 is SQVTM, CDR2 ANQGSEA. This CDR3 region has 14 residues. The CDR3 nucleotides are TGCAGCGTTGTCGGGGAAGGGCCCCACACTGAAGCTTTCTTT. Translated: CSVVGEGPHTEAFF.

The J gene is TRBJ2-5, the V gene TRBV12-3 or TRBV12-4, with 11 bases lining up with TRBD1. Trimming took 9 bases from V and 3 from J; bases not matched to a gene: 6. The CDR3 is made up of 14 amino acids. The CDR3 bases are TGTGCCAGTAAGGACAGGGGGCCTGAAGAGACCCAGTACTTC. This translates into CASKDRGPEETQYF.

J is TRBJ2-1 and V is TRBV29-1; D gene unclear. Per the germline V gene, CDR1 is SQVTM and CDR2 is ANQGSEA. The ends were cut back, 1 base at V and 3 bases at J, with 13 bases in the middle. CDR3 length: 15 residues. The CDR3 region has the DNA TGCAGCGTTGAAGTTGGAGATAGCAACTACAATGAGCAGTTCTTC. Translated, it gives CSVEVGDSNYNEQFF.

This clonotype was observed many times. The chain uses TRBV12-3 or TRBV12-4 and TRBJ1-6; D unclear. V shed 3 bases and J shed 7 bases, with 4 bases lying between them. The CDR3 covers 12 residues. CDR3 in amino acids: CASSFGNSPLHF. The CDR3 bases are TGTGCCAGCAGTTTTGGAAATTCACCCCTCCACTTT.

V is TRBV19 and J is TRBJ1-5; tentatively, D is TRBD1 (6 bases). V was pared by 10 bases and J by 7 bases, with 14 bases between. The germline CDR1 and CDR2 sequences are LNHDA and SQIVND (reference sequence). The CDR3 is made up of 12 amino acids. CDR3 DNA sequence: TGTGCCACCCAGGGGCCTAGGCAGCCCCAGCATTTT. The encoded protein is CATQGPRQPQHF.

The CDR3 DNA is TGCAGCGTTGAAAGGGACTACCGGTACAATGAGCAGTTCTTC. Translated: CSVERDYRYNEQFF. This chain links TRBV29-1 with TRBJ2-1, with TRBD2 matching 7 bases. The CDR3 contains 14 residues. Germline-derived CDR1 and CDR2 are SQVTM and ANQGSEA. V lost 2 bases to trimming and J lost 4 bases; unmatched junction nucleotides: 5.

Many counts were recorded for this clonotype. The rearrangement uses TRBV6-1 and TRBJ1-4; D may be TRBD1 (5 bases). CDR1 is MNHNS, CDR2 SASEGT, per germline. Trimming removed 6 bases from V and 4 bases from J, with 15 bases in between. This CDR3 region has 15 residues. CDR3 residues: CASSFGGARNEKLFF. CDR3 in DNA: TGTGCCAGCAGCTTCGGAGGGGCCCGTAATGAAAAACTGTTTTTT.